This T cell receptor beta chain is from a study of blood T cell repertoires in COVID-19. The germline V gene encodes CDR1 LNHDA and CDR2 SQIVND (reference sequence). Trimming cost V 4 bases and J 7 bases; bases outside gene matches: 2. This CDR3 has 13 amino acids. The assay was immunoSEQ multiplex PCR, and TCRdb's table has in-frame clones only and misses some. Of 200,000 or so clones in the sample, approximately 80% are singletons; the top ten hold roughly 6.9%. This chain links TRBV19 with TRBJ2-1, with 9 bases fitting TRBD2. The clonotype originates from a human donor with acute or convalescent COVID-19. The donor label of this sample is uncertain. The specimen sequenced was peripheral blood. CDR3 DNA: TGTGCCAGTAGTACCCTAGCGGGGAATGAGCAGTTCTTC. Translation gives CASSTLAGNEQFF. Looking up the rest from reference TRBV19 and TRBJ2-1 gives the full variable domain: DGGITQSPKYLFRKEGQNVTLSCEQNLNHDAMYWYRQDPGQGLRLIYYSQIVNDFQKGDIAEGYSVSREKKESFPLTVTSAQKNPTAFYLCASSTLAGNEQFFGPGTRLTVL.